The sequence of this TCR beta chain was determined in a study of cytomegalovirus exposure and HLA in healthy donors. While the first cohort had 600 to 750 subjects, the donors belonged to the separate validation cohort of 100 to 150 subjects. Germline V gives CDR1 MGHRA, CDR2 YSYEKL. The CDR3 runs 17 residues. V gave up 0 bases and J gave up 4 bases, with 17 bases separating them. Only in-frame clones appear in the TCRdb table, and some are missing; sequencing was by immunoSEQ multiplex PCR. The repertoire holds about 71,000 clones, 94% seen once, with 1% in the top ten. V usage is TRBV4-1 and J usage is TRBJ2-3, with D perhaps matching TRBD2 (6 bases). This TCR came from a woman younger than 35 in good health and CMV-seronegative. Sequencing used PBMCs. The CDR3 region has the DNA TGCGCCAGCAGCCAAGATAACAACCTAGCGTCCGCAGATACGCAGTATTTT. Translating gives CASSQDNNLASADTQYF.